This T cell receptor beta chain originates from a study of blood T cell repertoires in COVID-19. This CDR3 is built from 17 residues. Per the germline V gene, CDR1 is MNHEY and CDR2 is SMNVEV (reference sequence). V lost 2 bases to trimming and J lost 8 bases; unmatched junction nucleotides: 9. In the original processing: It was from reference gene primer amplification that nucleated cell counts were estimated. TCRdb's copy holds only in-frame clones and misses some; the assay was immunoSEQ multiplex PCR. Clone size and the V and J calls come from that table; the DNA yielded D and trimming. The repertoire has approximately 60,000 clones, 87% of them found once; the top ten carry 6.9%.

Sequencing was carried out using peripheral blood. The V call is TRBV27, the J call TRBJ2-1, with 13 bases matching TRBD2. The source is a man aged 55 to 70 with active or convalescent COVID-19. For the CDR3, the DNA is TGTGCCAGCAGTTTAACTTGGACTAGCGGGAGTTGGGATGAGCAGTTCTTC. Translated: CASSLTWTSGSWDEQFF.